This TCR beta chain emerged from a study of blood T cell repertoires in COVID-19. In the study overall: The study drew acute and convalescent COVID-19 samples from the United States, Italy and Spain.

Trimming stripped 6 bases from V and 1 base from J, with 6 bases between. The CDR3 length is 12 residues. Germline V gene sequence: CDR1 LNHDA, CDR2 SQIVND (reference sequence). Measured with immunoSEQ multiplex PCR; TCRdb has only the in-frame clones, and not every one. The sample has over 150,000 clones, approximately 88% seen once. The sequence was obtained from a woman between 40 and 50 years old with COVID-19, enrolled during active disease. Sequenced sample: peripheral blood. This chain links TRBV19 with TRBJ2-5; perhaps TRBD2 as D (6 bases). CDR3 sequence (DNA): TGTGCCAGTAGCGGGGGCCAAGAGACCCAGTACTTC. Encoded protein: CASSGGQETQYF.